This TCR beta chain was identified during a study of T cell repertoires in cytomegalovirus infection. MiXCR, applied by TCRdb to the reads, yields one record per CDR3 protein. The repertoire has 700,000 to 850,000 distinct CDR3 sequences, around a third of them found once; the top ten carry under 15%. With 1 base removed from V and 2 bases from J, the gap between germline ends came to 9 bases. CDR3 length: 15 residues. Germline CDR1 MNHEY, CDR2 SVGEGT. For this clonotype: Its target is unknown.

General study points: HLA-C-restricted CMV clonotypes gave the most frequent clonotype in two of eight donors.

The genes are TRBV6-2 or TRBV6-3 and TRBJ2-1; D may correspond to TRBD1 or TRBD2 (5 bases each). This TCR was sampled from a human donor in good health (CMV status not recorded). Some clones in this sample may be carry-over from other donors' samples. The material was cultured CD8+ T cells from PBMCs, obtained from culture after CMV antigen stimulation. The CDR3 sequence is CASSYLGDPYNEQFF. The CDR3 DNA reads as TGTGCCAGCAGTTACTTGGGGGATCCCTACAATGAGCAGTTCTTC.